This T cell receptor (beta chain) was sequenced during a study of blood T cell repertoires in COVID-19. The V gene's germline CDR1 is DFQATT and CDR2 SNEGSKA (reference sequence). The V end lost 6 bases, the J end lost 6 bases, and 12 bases lay between the germline ends. This CDR3 comprises 11 residues. Sequencing was performed with immunoSEQ multiplex PCR; in TCRdb, only in-frame clones are kept and a portion is missing. The data contain 53,000 or so clones, roughly 85% of them singletons. This receptor was identified in a man older than 75 with acute or convalescent COVID-19. The V gene is TRBV20-1, the J gene TRBJ2-7; D call uncertain. Sequencing was done on a sample of peripheral blood. CDR3 region: CSAQHGGEQYF. CDR3 sequence (DNA): TGCAGTGCCCAGCACGGCGGCGAGCAGTACTTC.